The 29 T cell receptor beta chains in this list originate from one sample, sequenced in a study of T cell clusters in autoimmune cytopenias. Each sample's input was around 270 ng genomic DNA, some 34,000 genome equivalents. One tube held mixed TRB-A and TRB-B primer pools for touch-down PCR. TCRdb reprocessed the multiplex PCR reads and stores each CDR3 protein as one record, lacking DNA. The listing contains around 15,000 distinct CDR3 sequences. These data were likewise used in another study, on T cell repertoires in aging, cancer and after chemotherapy.

The sample taken for sequencing was peripheral blood. The receptors were sampled from a human donor in good health.

The chain joins TRBV19 to TRBJ2-3; TCRdb indicates TRBD2, and absent DNA this call remains unverified. CDR1 and CDR2 from the germline V gene are LNHDA and SQIVND (reference sequence). The CDR3 extends over 14 amino acids. The CDR3 region is CASSKRESGDTQYF.

The chain has TRBV6-5 and TRBJ2-3; as DNA is missing, the TRBD1 call by TCRdb cannot be tested. This CDR3 region has 13 residues. Germline V gene data show CDR1 as MNHEY and CDR2 as SVGAGI. This CDR3 is CASSSGAPDTQYF.

This chain connects TRBV6-5 to TRBJ2-7; TCRdb's D call, TRBD1, is unchecked because there is no DNA. Germline values: CDR1 MNHEY, CDR2 SVGAGI. The CDR3 consists of 15 residues. CDR3 region: CASSLSRDSSYEQYF.

The rearrangement joins TRBV6-5 to TRBJ1-4. The length of the CDR3 is 14 residues. Looked up from germline, CDR1 is MNHEY and CDR2 is SVGAGI. The CDR3 is CASSYQHGYEKLFF.

This chain connects TRBV6-5 to TRBJ2-3; TCRdb indicates TRBD1, and absent DNA this call remains unverified. Germline V gene sequence: CDR1 MNHEY, CDR2 SVGAGI. The CDR3 length is 16 residues. The CDR3 spells CASRQAGRGAADTQYF.

This chain uses TRBV12-3 or TRBV12-4 with TRBJ2-3; there is no DNA to check the TCRdb D call of TRBD2. The CDR3 extends over 13 amino acids. The CDR3 loop is CASSPAHTDTQYF.

This clonotype is labeled medium-sized based on frequency. V and J are TRBV29-1 and TRBJ2-4; as DNA is missing, the TRBD1 call by TCRdb cannot be tested. Germline lookup yields CDR1 SQVTM and CDR2 ANQGSEA. The CDR3 runs to 13 residues. This chain's CDR3 is CSVRGQRRNIQYF.

The chain recombines TRBV5-5 with TRBJ1-2; TCRdb selects TRBD1, and the lack of DNA leaves this call unchecked. The length of the CDR3 is 16 residues. Germline assignment: CDR1 SGHKS and CDR2 YYEKEE (reference sequence). CDR3 sequence reads: CASSLTGVMEDYGYTF.

The chain joins TRBV24-1 to TRBJ2-1; TCRdb reports TRBD1, a call that lacks DNA to check it against. The germline V gene encodes CDR1 KGHDR and CDR2 SFDVKD. This CDR3 is 14 amino acids long. The CDR3 spells CATATSAPANEQFF.

Measured by frequency, this clonotype is medium-sized. The chain has TRBV29-1 and TRBJ2-7; with no DNA, the TCRdb D assignment of TRBD1 cannot be verified. This CDR3 has 17 residues. Germline V gene data show CDR1 as SQVTM and CDR2 as ANQGSEA. The CDR3: CSVEGTQKRGLTYEQYF.

The rearrangement links TRBV27 to TRBJ2-1; TCRdb gives TRBD1 as the D gene, but with no DNA this cannot be confirmed. CDR1 MNHEY and CDR2 SMNVEV come from the germline V gene (reference sequence). CDR3 length equals 16 residues. The CDR3 reads CANDPPRDSRSNEQFF.

V usage is TRBV27 and J usage is TRBJ2-1; TCRdb's assignment of TRBD2 cannot be checked, as there is no DNA. The CDR3 loop spans 15 amino acids. The germline V gene has CDR1 MNHEY and CDR2 SMNVEV (reference sequence). The CDR3: CASSLGTSGRDEQFF.

The rearrangement joins TRBV20-1 to TRBJ2-5. Per germline, CDR1 DFQATT and CDR2 SNEGSKA (reference sequence). The CDR3 totals 12 residues. The CDR3: CSAKGTLQDQYF.

Judged by frequency, this clonotype is large. The chain employs TRBV29-1 and TRBJ2-1; TCRdb selects TRBD2, and the lack of DNA leaves this call unchecked. The CDR3 extends over 14 amino acids. Germline V lookup: CDR1 SQVTM, CDR2 ANQGSEA. CDR3 sequence: CSVDRLAGDSEQFF.

The J gene is TRBJ1-1, the V gene TRBV19. The CDR3 loop spans 14 amino acids. The germline CDR1 and CDR2 sequences are LNHDA and SQIVND (reference sequence). The CDR3 spells CASSIDWGNTEAFF. Based on the CDR3 plus reference TRBV19 and TRBJ1-1, the full variable domain is DGGITQSPKYLFRKEGQNVTLSCEQNLNHDAMYWYRQDPGQGLRLIYYSQIVNDFQKGDIAEGYSVSREKKESFPLTVTSAQKNPTAFYLCASSIDWGNTEAFFGQGTRLTVV.

This rearrangement joins TRBV6-2 or TRBV6-3 to TRBJ2-1; absent DNA, TCRdb's TRBD2 call cannot be checked. CDR3 size: 16 residues. The germline gives CDR1 MNHEY, CDR2 SVGEGT. The CDR3 loop is CASRSGLAGLYNEQFF.

CDR3: CAISTSGSTDTQYF. The gene calls are TRBV10-3 and TRBJ2-3; TCRdb calls TRBD2, which cannot be checked without DNA. The CDR3 loop spans 14 amino acids. Germline V gives CDR1 ENHRY, CDR2 SYGVKD.

The chain recombines TRBV6-6 with TRBJ2-1; no DNA is available, so the TRBD1 call from TCRdb remains unchecked. The CDR3 has 13 amino acids. Germline CDR1 is MNHNY and CDR2 is SVGAGI (reference sequence). The CDR3 here is CASSPDRANERFF.

The chain employs TRBV15 and TRBJ2-3. Germline V gene lookup returns CDR1 LNHNV and CDR2 YYDKDF (reference sequence). CDR3 length: 17 amino acids. The CDR3 is CATSREDYRYSTDTQYF. Full variable domain (remainder filled in from reference TRBV15 and TRBJ2-3): DAMVIQNPRYQVTQFGKPVTLSCSQTLNHNVMYWYQQKSSQAPKLLFHYYDKDFNNEADTPDNFQSRRPNTSFCFLDIRSPGLGDTAMYLCATSREDYRYSTDTQYFGPGTRLTVL.

V is TRBV6-2 or TRBV6-3 and J is TRBJ2-7; TCRdb reports TRBD1, a call that lacks DNA to check it against. Germline V gene lookup returns CDR1 MNHEY and CDR2 SVGEGT. This CDR3 has 13 amino acids. The CDR3 loop reads CASRGTSSYEQYF.

This chain joins TRBV19 and TRBJ1-5; TCRdb returns TRBD1, unconfirmable since there is no DNA. CDR1 and CDR2 (germline): LNHDA, SQIVND (reference sequence). This CDR3 spans 16 amino acids. The CDR3: CASSALTADSNQPQHF.

This rearrangement joins TRBV6-1 to TRBJ2-2; TCRdb indicates TRBD1, and absent DNA this call remains unverified. Germline V gene data show CDR1 as MNHNS and CDR2 as SASEGT. This CDR3 has 14 amino acids. The CDR3 here is CASSQGSYTGELFF.

The chain uses TRBV6-2 or TRBV6-3 and TRBJ1-2. The CDR3 sequence is 12 residues long. The germline CDR1 and CDR2 sequences are MNHEY and SVGEGT. This CDR3 is CASSFSADGYTF.

The genes are TRBV15 and TRBJ1-5; absent DNA, TCRdb's TRBD1 call cannot be checked. This CDR3 contains 13 residues. From germline, CDR1 is LNHNV and CDR2 YYDKDF (reference sequence). CDR3 sequence reads: CASRDRGGQPQHF.

The chain has TRBV30 and TRBJ1-5. Germline-derived CDR1 and CDR2 are GTSNPN and SVGIG (reference sequence). The CDR3 runs 13 residues. This CDR3 is CVWSVQDHQPQHF.

This chain links TRBV11-3 with TRBJ2-6; the TCRdb call, TRBD1, lacks DNA for checking. The CDR3 extends over 15 amino acids. Germline-derived CDR1 and CDR2 are SGHNT and YENEEA. This CDR3 is CASSLRGTGANVLTF.

The rearrangement uses TRBV19 and TRBJ1-2. Per germline, CDR1 LNHDA and CDR2 SQIVND (reference sequence). The CDR3 runs 15 residues. The CDR3 reads CASSIDVTVPYGYTF.

V is TRBV7-2 and J is TRBJ2-7; TCRdb's assignment of TRBD2 cannot be checked, as there is no DNA. Germline V gene lookup returns CDR1 SGHTA and CDR2 FQGNSA. This CDR3 is built from 15 residues. CDR3 protein: CASSLDGAPNYEQYF.

The chain has TRBV6-1 and TRBJ1-3; TCRdb indicates TRBD1, and absent DNA this call remains unverified. CDR3 length equals 14 residues. CDR1 and CDR2 from the germline V gene are MNHNS and SASEGT. This CDR3 is CASIDRGYGNTIYF.